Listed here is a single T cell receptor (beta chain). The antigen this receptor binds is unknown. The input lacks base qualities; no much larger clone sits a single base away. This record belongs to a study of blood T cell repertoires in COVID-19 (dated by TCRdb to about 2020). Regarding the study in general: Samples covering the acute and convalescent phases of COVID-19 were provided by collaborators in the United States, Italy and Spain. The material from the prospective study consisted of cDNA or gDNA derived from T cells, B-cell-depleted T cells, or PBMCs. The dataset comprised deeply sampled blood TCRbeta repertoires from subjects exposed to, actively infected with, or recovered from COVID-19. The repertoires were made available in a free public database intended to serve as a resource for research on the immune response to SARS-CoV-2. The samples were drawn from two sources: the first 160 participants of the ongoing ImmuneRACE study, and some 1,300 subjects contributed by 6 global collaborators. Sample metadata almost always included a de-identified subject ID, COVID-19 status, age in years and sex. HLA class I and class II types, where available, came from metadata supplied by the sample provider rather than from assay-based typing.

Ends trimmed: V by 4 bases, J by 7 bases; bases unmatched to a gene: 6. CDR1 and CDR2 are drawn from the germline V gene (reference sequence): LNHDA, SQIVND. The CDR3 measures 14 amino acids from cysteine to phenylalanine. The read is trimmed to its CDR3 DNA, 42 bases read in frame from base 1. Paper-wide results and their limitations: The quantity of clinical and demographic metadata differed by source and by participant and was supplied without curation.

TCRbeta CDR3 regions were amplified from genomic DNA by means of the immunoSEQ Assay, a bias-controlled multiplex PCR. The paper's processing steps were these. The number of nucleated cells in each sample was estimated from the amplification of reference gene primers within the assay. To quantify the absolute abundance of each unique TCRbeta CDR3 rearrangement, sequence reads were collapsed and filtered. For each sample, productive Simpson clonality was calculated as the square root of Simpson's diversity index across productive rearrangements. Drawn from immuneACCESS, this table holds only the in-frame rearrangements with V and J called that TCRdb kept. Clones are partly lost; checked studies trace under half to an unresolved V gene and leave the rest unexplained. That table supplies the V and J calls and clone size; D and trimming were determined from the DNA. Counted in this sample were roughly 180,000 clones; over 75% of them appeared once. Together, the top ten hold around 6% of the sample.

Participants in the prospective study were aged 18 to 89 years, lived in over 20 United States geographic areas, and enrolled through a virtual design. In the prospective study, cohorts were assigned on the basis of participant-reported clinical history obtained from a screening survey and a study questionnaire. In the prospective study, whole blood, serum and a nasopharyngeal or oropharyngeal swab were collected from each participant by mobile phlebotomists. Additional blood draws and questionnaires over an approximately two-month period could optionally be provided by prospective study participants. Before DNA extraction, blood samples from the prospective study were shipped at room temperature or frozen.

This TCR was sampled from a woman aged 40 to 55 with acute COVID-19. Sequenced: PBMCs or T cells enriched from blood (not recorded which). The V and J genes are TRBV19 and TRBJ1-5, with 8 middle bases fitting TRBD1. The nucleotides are TGTGCCAGTAGTACCGTCAACAGGGGGCAGCCCCAGCATTTT. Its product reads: CASSTVNRGQPQHF. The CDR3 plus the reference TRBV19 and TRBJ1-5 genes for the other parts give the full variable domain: DGGITQSPKYLFRKEGQNVTLSCEQNLNHDAMYWYRQDPGQGLRLIYYSQIVNDFQKGDIAEGYSVSREKKESFPLTVTSAQKNPTAFYLCASSTVNRGQPQHFGDGTRLSIL.